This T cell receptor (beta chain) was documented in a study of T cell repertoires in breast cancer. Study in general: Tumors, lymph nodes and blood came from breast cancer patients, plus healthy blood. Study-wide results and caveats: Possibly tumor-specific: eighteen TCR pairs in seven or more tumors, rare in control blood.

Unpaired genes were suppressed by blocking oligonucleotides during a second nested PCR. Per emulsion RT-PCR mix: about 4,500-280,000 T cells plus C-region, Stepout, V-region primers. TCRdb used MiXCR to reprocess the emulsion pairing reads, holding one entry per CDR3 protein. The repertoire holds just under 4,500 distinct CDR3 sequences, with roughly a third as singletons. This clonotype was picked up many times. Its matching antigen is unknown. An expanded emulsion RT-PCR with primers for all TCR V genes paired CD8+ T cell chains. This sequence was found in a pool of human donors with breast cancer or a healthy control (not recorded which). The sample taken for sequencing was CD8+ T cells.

The CDR3: CASSLKGQGVHSWGYTF. As DNA, the CDR3 is TGTGCCAGCAGCTTAAAGGGGCAGGGCGTCCACTCATGGGGCTACACCTTC. The genes are TRBV7-2 and TRBJ1-2; D is possibly TRBD1 (5 bases). CDR3 size: 17 residues. Germline CDR1 reads SGHTA; CDR2 reads FQGNSA. V was trimmed by 2 bases and J by 8 bases, leaving 24 bases between them.